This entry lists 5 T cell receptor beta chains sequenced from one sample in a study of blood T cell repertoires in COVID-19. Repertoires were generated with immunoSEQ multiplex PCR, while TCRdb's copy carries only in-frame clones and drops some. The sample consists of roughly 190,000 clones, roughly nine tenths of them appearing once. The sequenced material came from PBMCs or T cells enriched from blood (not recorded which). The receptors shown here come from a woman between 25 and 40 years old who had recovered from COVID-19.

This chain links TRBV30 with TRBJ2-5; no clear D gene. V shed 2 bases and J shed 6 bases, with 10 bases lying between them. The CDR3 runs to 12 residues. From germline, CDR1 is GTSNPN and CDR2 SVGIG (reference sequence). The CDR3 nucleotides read TGTGCCTGGAGTCCAACCCTAAAGACCCAGTACTTC. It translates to CAWSPTLKTQYF.

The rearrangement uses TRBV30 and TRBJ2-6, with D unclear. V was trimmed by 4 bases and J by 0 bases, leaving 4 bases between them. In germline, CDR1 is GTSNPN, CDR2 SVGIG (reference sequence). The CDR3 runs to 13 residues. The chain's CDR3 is CAWILSGANVLTF. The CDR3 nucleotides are TGTGCCTGGATACTCTCTGGGGCCAACGTCCTGACTTTC.

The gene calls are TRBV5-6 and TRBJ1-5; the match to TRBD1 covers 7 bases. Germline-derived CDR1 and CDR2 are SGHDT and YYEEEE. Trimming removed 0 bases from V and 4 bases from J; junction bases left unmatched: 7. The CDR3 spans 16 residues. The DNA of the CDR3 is TGTGCCAGCAGCTTGGGACAGGGACCTTCTAATCAGCCCCAGCATTTT. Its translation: CASSLGQGPSNQPQHF.

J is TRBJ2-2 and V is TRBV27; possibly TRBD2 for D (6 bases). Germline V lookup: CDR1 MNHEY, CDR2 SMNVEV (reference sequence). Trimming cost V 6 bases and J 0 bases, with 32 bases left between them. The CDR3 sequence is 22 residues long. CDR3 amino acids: CASSPTKFFGTDTSPNTGELFF. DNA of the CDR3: TGTGCCAGCAGCCCCACGAAATTTTTCGGGACTGACACGAGCCCGAACACCGGGGAGCTGTTTTTT.

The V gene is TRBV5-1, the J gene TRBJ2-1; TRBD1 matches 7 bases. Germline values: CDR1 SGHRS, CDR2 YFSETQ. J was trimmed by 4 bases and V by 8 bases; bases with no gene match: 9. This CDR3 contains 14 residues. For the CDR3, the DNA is TGCGCCAGTGTAGAGGGACAGCGATACAATGAGCAGTTCTTC. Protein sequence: CASVEGQRYNEQFF. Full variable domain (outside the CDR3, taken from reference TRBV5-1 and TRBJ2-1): KAGVTQTPRYLIKTRGQQVTLSCSPISGHRSVSWYQQTPGQGLQFLFEYFSETQRNKGNFPGRFSGRQFSNSRSEMNVSTLELGDSALYLCASVEGQRYNEQFFGPGTRLTVL.